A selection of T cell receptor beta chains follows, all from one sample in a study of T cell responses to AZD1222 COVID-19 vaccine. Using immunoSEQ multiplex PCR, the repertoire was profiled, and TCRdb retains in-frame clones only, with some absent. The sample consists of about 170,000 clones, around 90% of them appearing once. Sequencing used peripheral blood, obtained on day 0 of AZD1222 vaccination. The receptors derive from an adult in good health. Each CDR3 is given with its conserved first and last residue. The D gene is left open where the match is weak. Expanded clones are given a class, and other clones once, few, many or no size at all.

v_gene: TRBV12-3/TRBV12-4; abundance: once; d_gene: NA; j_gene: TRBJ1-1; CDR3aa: CASSLMNTEAFF; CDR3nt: TGTGCCAGCAGTCTAATGAACACTGAAGCTTTCTTT
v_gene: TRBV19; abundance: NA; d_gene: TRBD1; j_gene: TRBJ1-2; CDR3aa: CASSPGTGGGYGYTF; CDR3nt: TGTGCCAGTAGTCCGGGGACAGGGGGCGGCTATGGCTACACCTTC
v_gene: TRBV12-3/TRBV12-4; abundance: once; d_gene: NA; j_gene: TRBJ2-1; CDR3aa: CASSEDVHEQFF; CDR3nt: TGTGCCAGCAGCGAAGACGTTCATGAGCAGTTCTTC
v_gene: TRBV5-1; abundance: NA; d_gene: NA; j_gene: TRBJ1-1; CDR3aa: CASSRGGNTEAFF; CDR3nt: TGCGCCAGCAGCCGGGGAGGGAACACTGAAGCTTTCTTT
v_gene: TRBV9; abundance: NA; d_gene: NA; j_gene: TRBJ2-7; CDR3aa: CASSVAGAGAYEQYF; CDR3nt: TGTGCCAGCAGCGTAGCTGGTGCAGGGGCCTACGAGCAGTACTTC
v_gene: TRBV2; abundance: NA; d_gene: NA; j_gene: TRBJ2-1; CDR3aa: CASSGIDSSSYNEQFF; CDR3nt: TGTGCCAGCAGTGGCATAGATTCAAGCTCCTACAATGAGCAGTTCTTC
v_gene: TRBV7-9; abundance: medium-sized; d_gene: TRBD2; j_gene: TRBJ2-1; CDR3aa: CASSFPTSGTDEQFF; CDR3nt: TGTGCCAGCAGCTTCCCGACTAGCGGGACCGATGAGCAGTTCTTC
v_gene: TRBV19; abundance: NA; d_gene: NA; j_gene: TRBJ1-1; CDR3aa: CASSQDRRTEAFF; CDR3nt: TGTGCCAGTAGCCAGGACAGAAGGACTGAAGCTTTCTTT
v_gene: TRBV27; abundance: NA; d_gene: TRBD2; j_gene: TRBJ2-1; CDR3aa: CASSLSGASSYNEQFF; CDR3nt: TGTGCCAGCAGTTTGAGCGGGGCAAGCTCCTACAATGAGCAGTTCTTC
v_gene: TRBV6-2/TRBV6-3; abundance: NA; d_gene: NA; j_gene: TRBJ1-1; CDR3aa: CASSYWGQTNTEAFF; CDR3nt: TGTGCCAGCAGTTACTGGGGGCAGACGAACACTGAAGCTTTCTTT
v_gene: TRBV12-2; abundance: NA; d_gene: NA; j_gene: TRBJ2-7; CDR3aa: CASRQTGSYEQYF; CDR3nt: TGTGCAAGTCGCCAGACAGGCTCCTACGAGCAGTACTTC
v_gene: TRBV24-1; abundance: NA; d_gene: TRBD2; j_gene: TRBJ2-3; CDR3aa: CATSGGYTDTQYF; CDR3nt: TGTGCCACCTCGGGAGGTTACACAGATACGCAGTATTTT
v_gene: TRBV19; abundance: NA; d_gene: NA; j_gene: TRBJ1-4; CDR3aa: CASSIPPTNEKLFF; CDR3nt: TGTGCCAGTAGTATCCCCCCCACTAATGAAAAACTGTTTTTT
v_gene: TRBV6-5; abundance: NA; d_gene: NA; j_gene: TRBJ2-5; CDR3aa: CASTGGRGRWETQYF; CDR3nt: TGTGCCAGCACCGGTGGCAGAGGGAGGTGGGAGACCCAGTACTTC
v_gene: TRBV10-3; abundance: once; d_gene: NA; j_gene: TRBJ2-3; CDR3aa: CAISEWDGTDTQYF; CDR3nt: TGTGCCATCAGTGAATGGGACGGCACAGATACGCAGTATTTT
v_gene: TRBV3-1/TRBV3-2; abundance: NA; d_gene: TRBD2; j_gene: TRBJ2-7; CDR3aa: CASSQTGGLPEQYF; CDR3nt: TGTGCCAGCAGCCAAACGGGAGGCCTCCCCGAGCAGTACTTC
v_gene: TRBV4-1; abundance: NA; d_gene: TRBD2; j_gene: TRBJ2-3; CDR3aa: CASSQIAGVTDTQYF; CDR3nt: TGCGCCAGCAGCCAAATAGCGGGAGTCACAGATACGCAGTATTTT
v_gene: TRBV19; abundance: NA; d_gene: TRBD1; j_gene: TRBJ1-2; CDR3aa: CASSMRQGASHGYTF; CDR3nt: TGTGCCAGTAGTATGAGGCAGGGGGCATCCCATGGCTACACCTTC
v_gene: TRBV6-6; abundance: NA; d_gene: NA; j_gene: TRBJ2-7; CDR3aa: CASSYGHNYEQYF; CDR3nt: TGTGCCAGCAGTTACGGTCATAACTACGAGCAGTACTTC
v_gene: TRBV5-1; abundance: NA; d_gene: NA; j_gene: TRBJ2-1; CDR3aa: CASSLQRGRNLDNEQFF; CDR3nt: TGCGCCAGCAGCCTCCAAAGGGGCAGGAATCTGGACAATGAGCAGTTCTTC
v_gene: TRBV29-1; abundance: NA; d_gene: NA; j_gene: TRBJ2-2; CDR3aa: CSVEPRATSGGELFF; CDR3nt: TGCAGCGTTGAACCCCGGGCTACATCGGGCGGGGAGCTGTTTTTT
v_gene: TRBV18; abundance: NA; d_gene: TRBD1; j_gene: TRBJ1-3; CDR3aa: CASSHLGTAGNTIYF; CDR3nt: TGTGCCAGCTCACACCTCGGGACAGCTGGAAACACCATATATTTT
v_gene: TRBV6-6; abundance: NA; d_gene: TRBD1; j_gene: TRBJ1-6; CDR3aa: CASSYLGTGDSPLHF; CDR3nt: TGTGCCAGCAGTTACCTCGGGACAGGGGATTCACCCCTCCACTTT
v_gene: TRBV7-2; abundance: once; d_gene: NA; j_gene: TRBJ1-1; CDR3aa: CASSLFRGANTEAFF; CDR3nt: TGTGCCAGCAGCTTATTCCGGGGGGCCAACACTGAAGCTTTCTTT
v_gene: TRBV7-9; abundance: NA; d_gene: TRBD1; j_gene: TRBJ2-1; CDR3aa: CASSTTGTTTSYNEQFF; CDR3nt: TGTGCCAGCAGTACGACAGGGACCACAACATCCTACAATGAGCAGTTCTTC
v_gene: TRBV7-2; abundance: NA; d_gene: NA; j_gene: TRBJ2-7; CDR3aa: CASSLDGSSYEQYF; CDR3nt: TGTGCCAGCAGCTTAGATGGCAGCTCCTACGAGCAGTACTTC
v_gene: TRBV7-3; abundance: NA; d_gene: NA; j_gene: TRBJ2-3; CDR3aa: CASSLGDRSSTDTQYF; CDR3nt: TGTGCCAGCAGCTTAGGGGACCGATCCTCCACAGATACGCAGTATTTT
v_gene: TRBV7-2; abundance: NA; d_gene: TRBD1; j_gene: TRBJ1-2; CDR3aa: CASSSRQGPYGYTF; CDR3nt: TGTGCCAGCAGCTCGAGACAGGGGCCCTATGGCTACACCTTC
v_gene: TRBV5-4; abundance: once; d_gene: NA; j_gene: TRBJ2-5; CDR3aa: CASSLGLAQETQYF; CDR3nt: TGTGCCAGCAGCTTGGGCCTAGCCCAAGAGACCCAGTACTTC
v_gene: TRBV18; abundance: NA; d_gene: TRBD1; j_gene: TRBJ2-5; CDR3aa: CASSPDRETQYF; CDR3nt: TGTGCCAGCTCACCGGACAGGGAGACCCAGTACTTC
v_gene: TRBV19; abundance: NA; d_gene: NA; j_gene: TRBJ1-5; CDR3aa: CASSLTDYSNQPQHF; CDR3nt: TGTGCCAGTAGTTTGACAGATTATAGCAATCAGCCCCAGCATTTT
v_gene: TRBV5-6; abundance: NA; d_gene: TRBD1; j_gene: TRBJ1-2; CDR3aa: CASSSYGTGFYGYTF; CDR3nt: TGTGCCAGCAGCTCCTACGGGACAGGGTTCTATGGCTACACCTTC